Sequencing of this T cell receptor beta chain was carried out in a study of T cell changes during pregnancy in multiple sclerosis. The V gene's germline CDR1 is KGHSH and CDR2 LQKENI. The CDR3 sequence is 17 residues long. V gave up 3 bases and J gave up 3 bases; unmatched junction bases: 11. Repertoires were generated with immunoSEQ multiplex PCR, while TCRdb's copy carries only in-frame clones and drops some. The table has under 45,000 clones, roughly 91% seen once. The sequencing used CD4+ T cells from peripheral blood mononuclear cells, collected in the third trimester of pregnancy. V is TRBV18 and J is TRBJ1-1; TRBD1 matches at 9 bases. This TCR was recovered from a female donor with multiple sclerosis, enrolled in a pregnancy study. The CDR3 here is CASSPGPLRDRDTEAFF. The CDR3 coding sequence is TGTGCCAGCTCACCTGGACCGCTCCGGGACAGGGACACTGAAGCTTTCTTT.